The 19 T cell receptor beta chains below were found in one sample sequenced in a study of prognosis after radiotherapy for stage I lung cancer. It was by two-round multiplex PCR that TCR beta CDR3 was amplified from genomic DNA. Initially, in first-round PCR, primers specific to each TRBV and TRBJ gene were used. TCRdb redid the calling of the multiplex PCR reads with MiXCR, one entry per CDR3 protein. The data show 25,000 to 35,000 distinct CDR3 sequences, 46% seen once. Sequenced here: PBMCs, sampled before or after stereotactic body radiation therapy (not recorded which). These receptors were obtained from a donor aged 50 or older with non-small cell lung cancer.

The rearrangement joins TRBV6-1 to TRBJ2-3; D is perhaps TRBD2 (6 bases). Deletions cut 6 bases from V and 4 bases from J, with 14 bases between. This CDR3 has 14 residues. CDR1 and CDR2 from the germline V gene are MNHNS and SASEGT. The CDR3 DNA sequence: TGTGCCAGCAGAAGAGGCGGGGAGGCAGATACGCAGTATTTT. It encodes CASRRGGEADTQYF.

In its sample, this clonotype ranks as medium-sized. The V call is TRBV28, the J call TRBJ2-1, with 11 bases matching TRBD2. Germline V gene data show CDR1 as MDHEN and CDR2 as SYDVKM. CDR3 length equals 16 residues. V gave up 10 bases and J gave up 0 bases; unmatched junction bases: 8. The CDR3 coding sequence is TGTGCCATCGAACTAGCGGGAGCTTCCTCCTACAATGAGCAGTTCTTC. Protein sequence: CAIELAGASSYNEQFF.

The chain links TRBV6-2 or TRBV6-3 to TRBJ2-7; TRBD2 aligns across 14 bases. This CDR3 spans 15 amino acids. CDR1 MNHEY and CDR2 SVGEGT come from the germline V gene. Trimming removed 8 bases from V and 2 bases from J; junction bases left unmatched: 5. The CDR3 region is CASLGLAGATYEQYF. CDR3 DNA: TGTGCCAGCTTGGGACTAGCGGGAGCGACCTACGAGCAGTACTTC.

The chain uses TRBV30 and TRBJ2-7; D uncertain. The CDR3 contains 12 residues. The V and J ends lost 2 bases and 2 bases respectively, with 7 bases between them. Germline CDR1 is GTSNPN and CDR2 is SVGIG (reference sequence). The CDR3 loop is CAWSIFAYEQYF. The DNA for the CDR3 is TGTGCCTGGAGTATCTTCGCCTACGAGCAGTACTTC.

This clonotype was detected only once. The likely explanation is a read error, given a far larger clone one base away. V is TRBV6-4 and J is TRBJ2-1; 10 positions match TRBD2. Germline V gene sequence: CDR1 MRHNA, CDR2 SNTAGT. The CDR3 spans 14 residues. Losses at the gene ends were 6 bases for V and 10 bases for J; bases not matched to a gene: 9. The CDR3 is CASRSAGGPQEQFF. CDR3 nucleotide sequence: TGTGCCAGCAGATCAGCGGGGGGGCCACAAGAGCAGTTCTTC.

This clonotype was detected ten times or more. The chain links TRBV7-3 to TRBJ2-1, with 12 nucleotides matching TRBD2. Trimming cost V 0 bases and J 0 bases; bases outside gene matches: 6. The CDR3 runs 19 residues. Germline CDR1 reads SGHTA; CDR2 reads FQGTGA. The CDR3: CASSLTLAGGPSSYNEQFF. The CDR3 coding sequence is TGTGCCAGCAGCTTAACGCTAGCGGGAGGGCCAAGCTCCTACAATGAGCAGTTCTTC.

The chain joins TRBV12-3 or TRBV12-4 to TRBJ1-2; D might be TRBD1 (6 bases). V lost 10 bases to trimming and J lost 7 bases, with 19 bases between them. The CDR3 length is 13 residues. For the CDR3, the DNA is TGTGCCATCAGCTTAGGACAGTTAGGTGGCTACACCTTC. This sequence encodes CAISLGQLGGYTF.

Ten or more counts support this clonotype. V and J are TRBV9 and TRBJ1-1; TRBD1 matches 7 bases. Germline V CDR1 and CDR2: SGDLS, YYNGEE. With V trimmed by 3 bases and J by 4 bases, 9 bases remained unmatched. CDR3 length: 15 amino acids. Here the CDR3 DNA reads TGTGCCAGCAGCGAAGAGGGACAGCGAGGCACTGAAGCTTTCTTT. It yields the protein CASSEEGQRGTEAFF.

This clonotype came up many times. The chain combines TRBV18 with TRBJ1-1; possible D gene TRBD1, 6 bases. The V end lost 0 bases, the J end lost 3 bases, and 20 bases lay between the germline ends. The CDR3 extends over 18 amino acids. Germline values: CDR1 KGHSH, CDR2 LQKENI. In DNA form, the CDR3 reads TGTGCCAGCTCACCACCGCGGGGGCGCACGGGGAAGGACACTGAAGCTTTCTTT. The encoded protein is CASSPPRGRTGKDTEAFF.

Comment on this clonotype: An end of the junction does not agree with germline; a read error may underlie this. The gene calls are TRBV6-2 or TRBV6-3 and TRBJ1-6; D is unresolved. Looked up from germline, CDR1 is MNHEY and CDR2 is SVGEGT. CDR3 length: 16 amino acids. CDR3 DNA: TGTGCCAGCAGTTACTCAGGAAGGGTGGGGAATTCACCCCTCAACTTT. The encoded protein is CASSYSGRVGNSPLNF.

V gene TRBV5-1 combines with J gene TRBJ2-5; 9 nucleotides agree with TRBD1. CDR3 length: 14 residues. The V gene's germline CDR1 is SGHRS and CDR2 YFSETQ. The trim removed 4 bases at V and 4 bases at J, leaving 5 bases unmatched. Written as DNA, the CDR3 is TGCGCCAGCAGCGCACAGGGGGCGGGAGAGACCCAGTACTTC. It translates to CASSAQGAGETQYF. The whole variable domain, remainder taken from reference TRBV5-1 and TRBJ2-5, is KAGVTQTPRYLIKTRGQQVTLSCSPISGHRSVSWYQQTPGQGLQFLFEYFSETQRNKGNFPGRFSGRQFSNSRSEMNVSTLELGDSALYLCASSAQGAGETQYFGPGTRLLVL.

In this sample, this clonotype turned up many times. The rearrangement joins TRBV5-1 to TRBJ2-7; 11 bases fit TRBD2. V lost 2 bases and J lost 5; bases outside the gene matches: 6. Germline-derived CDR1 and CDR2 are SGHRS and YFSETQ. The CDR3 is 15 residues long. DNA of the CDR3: TGCGCCAGCAGCTTAAATAGCGGGAGGGACAACGAGCAGTACTTC. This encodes CASSLNSGRDNEQYF.

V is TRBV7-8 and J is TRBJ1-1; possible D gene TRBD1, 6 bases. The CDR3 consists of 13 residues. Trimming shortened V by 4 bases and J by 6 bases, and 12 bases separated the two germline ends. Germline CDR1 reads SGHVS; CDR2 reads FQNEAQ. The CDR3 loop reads CASSSPPGAEAFF. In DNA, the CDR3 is TGTGCCAGCAGCTCGCCCCCAGGGGCTGAAGCTTTCTTT.

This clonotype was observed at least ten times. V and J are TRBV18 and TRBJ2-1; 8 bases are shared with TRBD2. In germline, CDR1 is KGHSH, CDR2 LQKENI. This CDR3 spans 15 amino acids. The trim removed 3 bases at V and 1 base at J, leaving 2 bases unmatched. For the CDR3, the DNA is TGTGCCAGCTCACCTAGCGGGAATTCCTACAATGAGCAGTTCTTC. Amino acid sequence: CASSPSGNSYNEQFF. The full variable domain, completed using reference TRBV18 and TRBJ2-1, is NAGVMQNPRHLVRRRGQEARLRCSPMKGHSHVYWYRQLPEEGLKFMVYLQKENIIDESGMPKERFSAEFPKEGPSILRIQQVVRGDSAAYFCASSPSGNSYNEQFFGPGTRLTVL.

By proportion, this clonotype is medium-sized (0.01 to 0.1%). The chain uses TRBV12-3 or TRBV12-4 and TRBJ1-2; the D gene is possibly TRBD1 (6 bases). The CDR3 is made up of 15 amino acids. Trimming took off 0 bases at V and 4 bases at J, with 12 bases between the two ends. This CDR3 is CASSLAGGNTYGYTF. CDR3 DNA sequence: TGTGCCAGCAGTTTAGCAGGGGGAAATACCTATGGCTACACCTTC.

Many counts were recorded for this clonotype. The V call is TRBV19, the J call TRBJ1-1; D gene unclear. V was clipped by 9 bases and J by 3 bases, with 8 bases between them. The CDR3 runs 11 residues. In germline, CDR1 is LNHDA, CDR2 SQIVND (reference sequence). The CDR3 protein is CASKIYTEAFF. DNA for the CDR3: TGTGCCAGCAAGATTTACACTGAAGCTTTCTTT. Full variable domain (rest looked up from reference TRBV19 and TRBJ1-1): DGGITQSPKYLFRKEGQNVTLSCEQNLNHDAMYWYRQDPGQGLRLIYYSQIVNDFQKGDIAEGYSVSREKKESFPLTVTSAQKNPTAFYLCASKIYTEAFFGQGTRLTVV.

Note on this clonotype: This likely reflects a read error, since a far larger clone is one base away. CDR3 sequence: CASTGLPTWELFF. CDR3 in DNA: TGTGCCAGCACGGGACTACCCACCTGGGAGCTGTTTTTT. The chain uses TRBV6-5 and TRBJ2-2; 7 positions agree with TRBD2. CDR1 MNHEY and CDR2 SVGAGI come from the germline V gene. This CDR3 has 13 residues.

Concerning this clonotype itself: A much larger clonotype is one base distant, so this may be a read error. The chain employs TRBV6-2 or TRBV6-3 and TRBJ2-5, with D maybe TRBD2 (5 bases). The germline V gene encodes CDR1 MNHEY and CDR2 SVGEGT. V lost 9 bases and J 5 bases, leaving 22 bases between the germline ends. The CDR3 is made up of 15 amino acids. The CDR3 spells CARRAGRGLRETQYF. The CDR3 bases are TGTGCCAGAAGGGCCGGACGGGGTTTGAGGGAGACCCAGTACTTC.

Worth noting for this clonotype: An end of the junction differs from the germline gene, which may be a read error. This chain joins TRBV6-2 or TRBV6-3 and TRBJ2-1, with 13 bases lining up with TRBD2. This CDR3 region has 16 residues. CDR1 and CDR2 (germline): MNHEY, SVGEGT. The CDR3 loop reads CASSDSPVLAGGQQFF. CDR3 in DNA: TGTGCTAGCAGTGACTCTCCGGTACTAGCGGGAGGGCAGCAGTTCTTC.